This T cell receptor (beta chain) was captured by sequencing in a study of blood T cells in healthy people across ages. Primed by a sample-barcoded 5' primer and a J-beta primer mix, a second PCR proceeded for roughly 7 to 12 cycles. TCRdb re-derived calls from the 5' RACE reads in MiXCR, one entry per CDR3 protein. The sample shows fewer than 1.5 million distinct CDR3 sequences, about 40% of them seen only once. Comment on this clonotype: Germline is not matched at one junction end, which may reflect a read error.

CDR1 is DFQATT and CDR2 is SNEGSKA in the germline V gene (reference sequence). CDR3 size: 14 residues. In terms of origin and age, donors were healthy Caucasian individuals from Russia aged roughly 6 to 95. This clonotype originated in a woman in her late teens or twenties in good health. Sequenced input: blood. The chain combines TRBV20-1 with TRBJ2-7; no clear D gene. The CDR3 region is CIARGGGNPYEQYF. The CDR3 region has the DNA TGCATTGCTAGAGGCGGCGGTAACCCCTACGAGCAGTACTTC.